Listed here are 7 T cell receptor beta chains from one sample, sequenced in a study of T cell responses to AZD1222 COVID-19 vaccine. Produced via immunoSEQ multiplex PCR; TCRdb's table is partial and in-frame only. The sample contains 150,000 to 200,000 clones, 88% of which appear only once. The starting material was peripheral blood, obtained 28 days after the second AZD1222 dose. The receptors here all came from an adult who received the AZD1222 COVID-19 vaccine.

This rearrangement joins TRBV6-5 to TRBJ2-2, with 8 bases that match TRBD1. V was pared by 4 bases and J by 2 bases, with 6 bases of the junction left unmatched. CDR1 MNHEY and CDR2 SVGAGI come from the germline V gene. This CDR3 has 16 amino acids. The CDR3 DNA reads TGTGCCAGCAGTTCCCGGGACAGGTTTAACACCGGGGAGCTGTTTTTT. It yields the protein CASSSRDRFNTGELFF.

This clone was detected only once. This chain links TRBV7-9 with TRBJ1-6; D remains unclear. Germline V CDR1 and CDR2: SEHNR, FQNEAQ (reference sequence). This CDR3 has 14 amino acids. Trimming took 3 bases from V and 9 from J, leaving 12 bases between them. CDR3: CASSLKGWASPLHF. In nucleotides, the CDR3 is TGTGCCAGCAGCTTGAAAGGATGGGCTTCACCCCTCCACTTT. Using reference TRBV7-9 and TRBJ1-6 for the parts outside the CDR3, the full variable domain is DTGVSQNPRHKITKRGQNVTFRCDPISEHNRLYWYRQTLGQGPEFLTYFQNEAQLEKSRLLSDRFSAERPKGSFSTLEIQRTEQGDSAMYLCASSLKGWASPLHFGNGTRLTVT.

The gene calls are TRBV5-1 and TRBJ2-2; D is perhaps TRBD1 (7 bases). CDR1 is SGHRS, CDR2 YFSETQ, per germline. V dropped 0 bases and J dropped 6 bases, with 15 bases sitting between them. The CDR3 runs 16 residues. In DNA form, the CDR3 reads TGCGCCAGCAGCTTGGATGGAGGGGGCTATGCCGGGGAGCTGTTTTTT. Translating gives CASSLDGGGYAGELFF.

The chain couples TRBV24-1 to TRBJ2-7; D is perhaps TRBD1 (6 bases). Germline V CDR1 and CDR2: KGHDR, SFDVKD. The CDR3 consists of 15 residues. V was pared by 1 base and J by 2 bases, with 11 bases between. The CDR3 DNA reads as TGTGCCACCAGTGATTTAAGGGGGTGGGCCTACGAGCAGTACTTC. It specifies CATSDLRGWAYEQYF.

V is TRBV7-2 and J is TRBJ2-3, with 8 bases identical to TRBD2. V lost 5 bases and J lost 4; bases outside the gene matches: 11. The CDR3 has 16 amino acids. Germline V gene sequence: CDR1 SGHTA, CDR2 FQGNSA. This chain's CDR3 is CASSPGGGGPADTQYF. In DNA, the CDR3 is TGTGCCAGCAGCCCCGGTGGCGGGGGGCCCGCAGATACGCAGTATTTT.

The chain joins TRBV12-3 or TRBV12-4 to TRBJ2-1, with a tentative D call TRBD1 (5 bases). The V end was cut by 3 bases, the J end by 12 bases, with 15 bases between. This CDR3 has 13 amino acids. DNA for the CDR3: TGTGCCAGCAGTTTTGCGCAGGAAAGGGGGCAGTTCTTC. It specifies CASSFAQERGQFF.

The gene calls are TRBV27 and TRBJ2-1; D remains unclear. The CDR3 totals 16 residues. Trimming took off 1 base at V and 0 bases at J, with 10 bases between the two ends. Germline V gene lookup returns CDR1 MNHEY and CDR2 SMNVEV (reference sequence). CDR3: CASSLYRPSSYNEQFF. CDR3 DNA sequence: TGTGCCAGCAGTTTATACCGGCCGAGCTCCTACAATGAGCAGTTCTTC.